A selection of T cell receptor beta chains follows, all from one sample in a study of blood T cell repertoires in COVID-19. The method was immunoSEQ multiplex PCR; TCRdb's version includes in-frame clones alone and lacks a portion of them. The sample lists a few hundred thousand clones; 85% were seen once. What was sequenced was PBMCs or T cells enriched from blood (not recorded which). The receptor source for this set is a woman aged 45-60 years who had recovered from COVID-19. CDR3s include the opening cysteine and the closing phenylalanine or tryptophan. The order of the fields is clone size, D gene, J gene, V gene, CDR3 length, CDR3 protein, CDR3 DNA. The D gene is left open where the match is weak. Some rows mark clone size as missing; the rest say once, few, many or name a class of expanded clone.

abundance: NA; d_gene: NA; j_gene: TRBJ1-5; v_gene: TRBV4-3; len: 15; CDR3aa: CASSQDGPPGQPQHF; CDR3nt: TGCGCCAGCAGCCAAGATGGCCCCCCAGGACAGCCCCAGCATTTT
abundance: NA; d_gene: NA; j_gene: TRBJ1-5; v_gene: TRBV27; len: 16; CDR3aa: CASSLSSEDSNQPQHF; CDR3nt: TGTGCCAGCAGTTTATCGAGCGAGGATAGCAATCAGCCCCAGCATTTT
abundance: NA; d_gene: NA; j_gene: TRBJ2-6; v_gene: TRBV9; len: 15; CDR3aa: CASSAPPGGANVLTF; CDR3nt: TGTGCCAGCAGCGCCCCCCCCGGTGGGGCCAACGTCCTGACTTTC
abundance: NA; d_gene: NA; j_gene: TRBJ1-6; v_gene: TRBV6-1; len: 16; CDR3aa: CASSETSGRGASPLHF; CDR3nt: TGTGCCAGCAGTGAGACCTCGGGCAGGGGAGCATCACCCCTCCACTTT
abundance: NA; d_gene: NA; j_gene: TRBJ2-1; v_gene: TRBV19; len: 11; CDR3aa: CATLVNHEQFF; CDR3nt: TGTGCCACGCTAGTCAACCATGAGCAGTTCTTC
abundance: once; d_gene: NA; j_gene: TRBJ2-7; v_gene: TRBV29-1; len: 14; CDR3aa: CSAAGERSSYEQYF; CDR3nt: TGCAGCGCCGCAGGGGAGAGGAGCTCCTACGAGCAGTACTTC
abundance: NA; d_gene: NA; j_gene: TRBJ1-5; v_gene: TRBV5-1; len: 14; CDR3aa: CASSSGTKDQPQHF; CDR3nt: TGCGCCAGCAGCTCGGGAACTAAAGATCAGCCCCAGCATTTT
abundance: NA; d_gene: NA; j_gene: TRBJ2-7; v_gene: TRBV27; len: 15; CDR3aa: CASRNLQGIHYEQYF; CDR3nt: TGTGCCAGCAGAAACTTACAGGGTATTCATTACGAGCAGTACTTC
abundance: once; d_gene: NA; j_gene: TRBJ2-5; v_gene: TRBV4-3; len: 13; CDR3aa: CASSQTLRKTQYF; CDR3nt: TGCGCCAGCAGCCAGACCTTGAGGAAGACCCAGTACTTC
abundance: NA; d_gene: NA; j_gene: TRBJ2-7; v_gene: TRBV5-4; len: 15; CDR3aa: CASSPGQAESYEQYF; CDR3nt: TGTGCCAGCAGCCCCGGTCAGGCTGAGTCCTACGAGCAGTACTTC
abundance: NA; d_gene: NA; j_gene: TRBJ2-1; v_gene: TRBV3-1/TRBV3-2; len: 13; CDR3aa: CASSRSRGYEQFF; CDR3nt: TGTGCCAGCAGCCGGAGCAGGGGATATGAGCAGTTCTTC
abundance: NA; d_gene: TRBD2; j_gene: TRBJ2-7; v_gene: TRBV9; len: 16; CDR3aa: CASSVGGNSGSGEQYF; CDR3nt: TGTGCCAGCAGCGTAGGGGGGAATAGCGGGAGCGGTGAGCAGTACTTC
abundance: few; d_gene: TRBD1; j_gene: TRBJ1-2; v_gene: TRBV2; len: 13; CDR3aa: CASKGQGIYGYTF; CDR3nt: TGTGCCAGCAAGGGACAGGGAATCTATGGCTACACCTTC
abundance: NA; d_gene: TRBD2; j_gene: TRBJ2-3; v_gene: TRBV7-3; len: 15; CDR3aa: CASSELAGDKDTQYF; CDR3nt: TGTGCCAGCAGTGAACTAGCGGGGGATAAAGATACGCAGTATTTT
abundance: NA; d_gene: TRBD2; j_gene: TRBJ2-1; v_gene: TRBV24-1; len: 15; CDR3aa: CATSDGTSGGNEQFF; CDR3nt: TGTGCCACCAGTGATGGGACTAGCGGGGGAAATGAGCAGTTCTTC